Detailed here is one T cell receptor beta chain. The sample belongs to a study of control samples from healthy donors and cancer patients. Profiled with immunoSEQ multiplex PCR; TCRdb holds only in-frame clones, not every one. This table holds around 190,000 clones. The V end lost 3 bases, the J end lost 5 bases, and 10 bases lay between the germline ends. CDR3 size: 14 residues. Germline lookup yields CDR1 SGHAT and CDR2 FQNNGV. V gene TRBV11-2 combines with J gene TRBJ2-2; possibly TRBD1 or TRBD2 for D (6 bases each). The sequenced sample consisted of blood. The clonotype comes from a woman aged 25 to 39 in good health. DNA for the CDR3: TGTGCCAGCAGCTTGGGGGGCCGGACCGGGGAGCTGTTTTTT. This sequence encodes CASSLGGRTGELFF.